This T cell receptor (beta chain) was sequenced in a study of blood T cell repertoires in COVID-19. As for the study in general: The samples span acute and convalescent COVID-19 from the United States, Italy and Spain. T cells, B-cell-depleted T cells, or PBMCs supplied cDNA or gDNA.

This CDR3 region has 14 residues. Germline assignment: CDR1 SGHVS and CDR2 FNYEAQ. With 3 bases removed from V and 2 bases from J, the gap between germline ends came to 10 bases. The repertoire was sequenced with immunoSEQ multiplex PCR; TCRdb's copy has only in-frame clones and lacks some. The data contain under 200,000 clones, over 80% of them singletons. The sample was PBMCs or T cells enriched from blood (not recorded which). V usage is TRBV7-6 and J usage is TRBJ2-5; no clear D. This receptor was taken from a woman aged 55-70 years who had recovered from COVID-19. The CDR3 DNA reads as TGTGCCAGCAGCTTCGGCGGTCGACAAGAGACCCAGTACTTC. This gives the protein CASSFGGRQETQYF.